A single sample is the source of the 16 T cell receptor beta chains below, sequenced in a study of graft-versus-host responses after intestinal transplantation. Clones were sequenced by immunoSEQ multiplex PCR, and TCRdb holds only the in-frame ones, with some missing. The table records 13,000 to 15,000 clones, roughly 30% of them present only once. This sample comprised alloreactive CD4+ T cells from a mixed lymphocyte reaction culture, obtained before intestinal transplant. As for subset: CFSE-low proliferating T cells sorted from approximately 6-day pre-transplant mixed lymphocyte reaction (GvH or HvG direction). The receptor set was obtained from a human patient who received an intestinal transplant.

The genes are TRBV5-1 and TRBJ2-3; D gene unclear. The V and J ends lost 0 bases and 5 bases respectively, with 4 bases between them. Germline V gene data show CDR1 as SGHRS and CDR2 as YFSETQ. The CDR3 runs 12 residues. The CDR3 loop reads CASSLGLDTQYF. The DNA of the CDR3 is TGCGCCAGCAGCTTGGGACTAGATACGCAGTATTTT.

This clone has only a few counts. The J gene is TRBJ2-5, the V gene TRBV5-1; D is tentatively TRBD1 or TRBD2 (5 bases each). This CDR3 is built from 14 residues. Germline V gene data show CDR1 as SGHRS and CDR2 as YFSETQ. Trimming left V 3 bases short and J 6 bases short, with 15 bases between. In DNA form, the CDR3 reads TGCGCCAGCAGCTCACAGGAAAGGGGACAGACCCAGTACTTC. It specifies CASSSQERGQTQYF. Using reference TRBV5-1 and TRBJ2-5 for the parts outside the CDR3, the full variable domain is KAGVTQTPRYLIKTRGQQVTLSCSPISGHRSVSWYQQTPGQGLQFLFEYFSETQRNKGNFPGRFSGRQFSNSRSEMNVSTLELGDSALYLCASSSQERGQTQYFGPGTRLLVL.

The chain joins TRBV5-4 to TRBJ1-3; TRBD1 aligns across 7 bases. V shed 4 bases, J shed 0 bases, and the junction held 13 bases outside the gene matches. CDR1 is SGHNT and CDR2 is YYREEE in the germline V gene (reference sequence). The CDR3 has 18 residues. For the CDR3, the DNA is TGTGCCAGCAGCCAAGAAGTAGGGGGCTCCCCCTCTGGAAACACCATATATTTT. Translating gives CASSQEVGGSPSGNTIYF. The full variable domain, in which reference TRBV5-4 and TRBJ1-3 provide the parts outside the CDR3, is ETGVTQSPTHLIKTRGQQVTLRCSSQSGHNTVSWYQQALGQGPQFIFQYYREEENGRGNFPPRFSGLQFPNYSSELNVNALELDDSALYLCASSQEVGGSPSGNTIYFGEGSWLTVV.

The V and J genes are TRBV19 and TRBJ1-5, with TRBD1 matching over 7 bases. The germline CDR1 and CDR2 sequences are LNHDA and SQIVND (reference sequence). Trimming removed 3 bases from V and 3 bases from J; junction bases left unmatched: 11. The CDR3 totals 17 residues. CDR3 in DNA: TGTGCCAGTAGTATCCCCCGGACAGGTGGGTCCAATCAGCCCCAGCATTTT. It codes for CASSIPRTGGSNQPQHF.

This clone showed up just a few times. The V gene is TRBV2, the J gene TRBJ2-2; D is undetermined. V lost 5 bases, J lost 3 bases, and 4 bases lay in between. CDR1 and CDR2 (germline): SNHLY, FYNNEI. This CDR3 spans 12 amino acids. The CDR3 protein is CASSPHTGELFF. DNA for the CDR3: TGTGCCAGCAGTCCTCACACCGGGGAGCTGTTTTTT.

This clone qualifies as medium-sized. The chain is built from TRBV5-1 and TRBJ2-2, with D perhaps being TRBD1 or TRBD2 (5 bases each). V was pared by 3 bases and J by 2 bases, with 11 bases between. The CDR3 extends over 15 amino acids. Germline V CDR1 and CDR2: SGHRS, YFSETQ. The CDR3 loop reads CASSSRDVNTGELFF. The CDR3, as DNA: TGCGCCAGCAGCTCCCGGGACGTAAACACCGGGGAGCTGTTTTTT. Drawing the rest from reference TRBV5-1 and TRBJ2-2, the complete variable domain is KAGVTQTPRYLIKTRGQQVTLSCSPISGHRSVSWYQQTPGQGLQFLFEYFSETQRNKGNFPGRFSGRQFSNSRSEMNVSTLELGDSALYLCASSSRDVNTGELFFGEGSRLTVL.

This clone was seen only a few times. The chain couples TRBV5-1 to TRBJ2-5, with D perhaps matching TRBD2 (6 bases). The germline V gene encodes CDR1 SGHRS and CDR2 YFSETQ. The CDR3 is made up of 15 amino acids. The V and J ends lost 1 base and 1 base respectively, with 11 bases between them. CDR3: CASSLPGTLQETQYF. Here the CDR3 DNA reads TGCGCCAGCAGCTTGCCCGGGACTCTCCAAGAGACCCAGTACTTC.

The table lists this clone with a few counts. The J gene is TRBJ2-1, the V gene TRBV5-1; perhaps TRBD1 as D (6 bases). Per germline, CDR1 SGHRS and CDR2 YFSETQ. V was cut by 4 bases and J by 3 bases, with 20 bases left in between. The CDR3 has 17 residues. The CDR3 nucleotides read TGCGCCAGCAGCCCCACGAAGGGGGTCTACTACTACAATGAGCAGTTCTTC. Its protein product is CASSPTKGVYYYNEQFF.

This clone was observed a few times. The gene calls are TRBV15 and TRBJ1-2, with D tentatively TRBD1 (6 bases). The CDR3 loop spans 14 amino acids. V lost 5 bases and J lost 1, with 11 bases in between. Germline values: CDR1 LNHNV, CDR2 YYDKDF (reference sequence). The CDR3 sequence is CATSPWDNNYGYTF. The CDR3 DNA reads TGTGCCACCAGCCCCTGGGACAATAACTATGGCTACACCTTC. Full variable domain (outside the CDR3, taken from reference TRBV15 and TRBJ1-2): DAMVIQNPRYQVTQFGKPVTLSCSQTLNHNVMYWYQQKSSQAPKLLFHYYDKDFNNEADTPDNFQSRRPNTSFCFLDIRSPGLGDTAMYLCATSPWDNNYGYTFGSGTRLTVV.

This clone came up a few times. CDR3 DNA sequence: TGTGCCAGCTCACCCAGTGGGGGAACTGTCTACAATGAGCAGTTCTTC. Its protein is CASSPSGGTVYNEQFF. The rearrangement links TRBV18 to TRBJ2-1; D tentatively fits TRBD1 or TRBD2 (5 bases each). The CDR3 runs 16 residues. CDR1 is KGHSH and CDR2 is LQKENI in the germline V gene. The V gene lost 3 bases and the J gene lost 3 bases, with 15 bases spanning the gap.

The chain joins TRBV27 to TRBJ2-3; D possibly corresponds to TRBD2 (6 bases). The V end lost 5 bases, the J end lost 0 bases, and 15 bases lay between the germline ends. CDR3 size: 16 residues. Per the germline V gene, CDR1 is MNHEY and CDR2 is SMNVEV (reference sequence). CDR3 loop: CASSRWAGPSTDTQYF. The CDR3 coding sequence is TGTGCCAGCAGTCGTTGGGCGGGACCTAGCACAGATACGCAGTATTTT.

The genes are TRBV27 and TRBJ2-1; either TRBD1 or TRBD2 may supply D (6 bases each). V lost 6 bases and J lost 8, with 17 bases in between. The CDR3 sequence is 14 residues long. Germline CDR1 is MNHEY and CDR2 is SMNVEV (reference sequence). The CDR3: CASSPLLGGHEQFF. The DNA for the CDR3 is TGTGCCAGCAGCCCACTCCTAGGGGGGCATGAGCAGTTCTTC.

Note on this clone: Sequence at one end of the junction differs from germline and may be a read error. The chain uses TRBV2 and TRBJ1-4; D uncertain. The CDR3 is 12 residues long. Germline-derived CDR1 and CDR2 are SNHLY and FYNNEI. DNA of the CDR3: TGCGCCAGCAGTGAAAATGATGAAGAACTGTTTTTT. Residues: CASSENDEELFF.

There are a few counts of this clone. The chain joins TRBV5-4 to TRBJ2-3; unclear D gene. Trimming pared 3 bases from V and 3 bases from J, leaving 5 bases between. The CDR3 totals 12 residues. Per germline, CDR1 SGHNT and CDR2 YYREEE (reference sequence). CDR3: CASSSRTDTQYF. Here the CDR3 DNA reads TGTGCCAGCAGCTCTAGAACAGATACGCAGTATTTT.

The chain recombines TRBV29-1 with TRBJ2-6; possibly TRBD1 for D (5 bases). CDR1 is SQVTM, CDR2 ANQGSEA, per germline. V lost 4 bases and J lost 1, with 5 bases in between. CDR3 size: 13 residues. The CDR3, as DNA: TGCAGCGTTGGACAGTCTGGGGCCAACGTCCTGACTTTC. This translates into CSVGQSGANVLTF.

This clone was detected only a few times. The chain employs TRBV2 and TRBJ2-3; D is unresolved. CDR1 is SNHLY, CDR2 FYNNEI, per germline. The CDR3 extends over 12 amino acids. V was clipped by 9 bases and J by 0 bases, with 7 bases between them. In DNA, the CDR3 is TGTGCCAGAGGTTGGAGCACAGATACGCAGTATTTT. This gives the protein CARGWSTDTQYF. Full variable domain (outside the CDR3, taken from reference TRBV2 and TRBJ2-3): EPEVTQTPSHQVTQMGQEVILRCVPISNHLYFYWYRQILGQKVEFLVSFYNNEISEKSEIFDDQFSVERPDGSNFTLKIRSTKLEDSAMYFCARGWSTDTQYFGPGTRLTVL.